This is a list of T cell receptor beta chains from one sample in a study of T cells in Graves' hyperthyroidism and ophthalmopathy. TCRdb reprocessed the multiplex PCR reads via MiXCR and lists one record per CDR3 protein. The sample has fewer than 750,000 distinct CDR3 sequences, roughly 15% seen once. The sample was blood. Receptors originate from a woman between 40 and 50 years old with Graves' ophthalmopathy. Each CDR3 is given with its conserved first and last residue. Each record gives: CDR3 DNA, CDR3 protein, V gene, clone size, D gene, J gene. A D gene is named only where the DNA matches it firmly. Clone sizes are given selectively: once, few, many, or a class where the clone is expanded.

CDR3 DNA: TGTGCCAGCAGCCAACTCCGGGACGGTAGCACCGGGGAGCTGTTTTTT
CDR3 protein: CASSQLRDGSTGELFF
V gene: TRBV14
clone size: few
D gene: .
J gene: TRBJ2-2

CDR3 DNA: TGTGCCAGCAGTGAATTCAGGGGGCCTAAGTTCTACGAGCAGTACTTC
CDR3 protein: CASSEFRGPKFYEQYF
V gene: TRBV25-1
clone size: many
D gene: TRBD1
J gene: TRBJ2-7

CDR3 DNA: TGTGCCAGCAGGCGCGCTAACTATGGCTACACCTTC
CDR3 protein: CASRRANYGYTF
V gene: TRBV6-5
clone size: many
D gene: .
J gene: TRBJ1-2

CDR3 DNA: TGTGCCAGCAGTGAATGGGCAGGATACTCCTACGAGCAGTACTTC
CDR3 protein: CASSEWAGYSYEQYF
V gene: TRBV6-1
clone size: few
D gene: .
J gene: TRBJ2-7

CDR3 DNA: TGTGCCACCTCCGCCAGGGTCGATGGCTACACCTTC
CDR3 protein: CATSARVDGYTF
V gene: TRBV15
clone size: .
D gene: .
J gene: TRBJ1-2

CDR3 DNA: TGTGCCAGCAGCAGGACCTTCAGCTCCTACAATGAGCAGTTCTTC
CDR3 protein: CASSRTFSSYNEQFF
V gene: TRBV11-1
clone size: few
D gene: .
J gene: TRBJ2-1

CDR3 DNA: TGCGCCAGCAGCTTGGTCACAGGGAACCCGGGGAAGTATGGCTACACCTTC
CDR3 protein: CASSLVTGNPGKYGYTF
V gene: TRBV5-1
clone size: few
D gene: .
J gene: TRBJ1-2

CDR3 DNA: TGTGCCAGCAGGACTCTAGCGGGAAACTACGAGCAGTACTTC
CDR3 protein: CASRTLAGNYEQYF
V gene: TRBV28
clone size: many
D gene: TRBD2
J gene: TRBJ2-7

CDR3 DNA: TGTGCCTGGAGTTGGAGCCCCGTCTTTGCCGAAGCTTTCTTT
CDR3 protein: CAWSWSPVFAEAFF
V gene: TRBV30
clone size: many
D gene: .
J gene: TRBJ1-1

CDR3 DNA: TGTGCCAGCAGCCCCCTTAGCGGGAGAGGGTACGAGCAGTACTTC
CDR3 protein: CASSPLSGRGYEQYF
V gene: TRBV7-9
clone size: .
D gene: TRBD2
J gene: TRBJ2-7

CDR3 DNA: TGTGCCAGCAGTTTTGAGGCGGAGGGGCAAAACATTCAGTACTTC
CDR3 protein: CASSFEAEGQNIQYF
V gene: TRBV12-3/TRBV12-4
clone size: many
D gene: .
J gene: TRBJ2-4

CDR3 DNA: TGTGCCAGCAGCGAACAGGGGGTTGGCACTGAAGCTTTCTTT
CDR3 protein: CASSEQGVGTEAFF
V gene: TRBV7-3
clone size: many
D gene: TRBD1
J gene: TRBJ1-1

CDR3 DNA: TGTGCCAGCACCCCGACACAATCCTACGAGCAGTACTTC
CDR3 protein: CASTPTQSYEQYF
V gene: TRBV2
clone size: .
D gene: .
J gene: TRBJ2-7

CDR3 DNA: TGTGCCAGCTCACCACTGGGGGGGAGGGCCTCGAACACTGAAGCTTTCTTT
CDR3 protein: CASSPLGGRASNTEAFF
V gene: TRBV18
clone size: .
D gene: .
J gene: TRBJ1-1

CDR3 DNA: TGCGCCAGCAGCCAAGATCTGGAGGGGGGCACTGAGGCTTTCTTT
CDR3 protein: CASSQDLEGGTEAFF
V gene: TRBV4-3
clone size: .
D gene: .
J gene: TRBJ1-1

CDR3 DNA: TGCAGTGCTAGAGATTGGGGGACTAGCGGGAAGAGGTCTTTCGCCTACGAGCAGTACTTC
CDR3 protein: CSARDWGTSGKRSFAYEQYF
V gene: TRBV20-1
clone size: many
D gene: TRBD2
J gene: TRBJ2-7

CDR3 DNA: TGTGCCAGCAGTCCTCAGGGGGGCGAAAACACCGGGGAGCTGTTTTTT
CDR3 protein: CASSPQGGENTGELFF
V gene: TRBV28
clone size: few
D gene: .
J gene: TRBJ2-2

CDR3 DNA: TGTGCCAGCACCTTACTGGGCCAAGAGACCCAGTACTTC
CDR3 protein: CASTLLGQETQYF
V gene: TRBV7-9
clone size: many
D gene: .
J gene: TRBJ2-5

CDR3 DNA: TGTGCCAGCAGCTTAACAGCCGGACTATCTGGGGCCAACGTCCTGACTTTC
CDR3 protein: CASSLTAGLSGANVLTF
V gene: TRBV7-6
clone size: many
D gene: .
J gene: TRBJ2-6

CDR3 DNA: TGTGCCACCAGCAGAGATCTGGACCGAAAGGAGCAGTACTTC
CDR3 protein: CATSRDLDRKEQYF
V gene: TRBV15
clone size: many
D gene: .
J gene: TRBJ2-7

CDR3 DNA: TGTGCCAGTAGTGGGCGTGGGGGAGGAGGCTACACCTTC
CDR3 protein: CASSGRGGGGYTF
V gene: TRBV19
clone size: many
D gene: .
J gene: TRBJ1-2

CDR3 DNA: TGTGCCAGCAGTTGGCGGGAGGTTCCCGGGGAGCTGTTTTTT
CDR3 protein: CASSWREVPGELFF
V gene: TRBV6-2/TRBV6-3
clone size: many
D gene: TRBD2
J gene: TRBJ2-2

CDR3 DNA: TGTGCCACCAGCCCCGCGGGACAGGGGAGGCAGCCCCAGCATTTT
CDR3 protein: CATSPAGQGRQPQHF
V gene: TRBV15
clone size: many
D gene: TRBD1
J gene: TRBJ1-5

CDR3 DNA: TGTGCCAGTAGTATGGAGTGGACCGGGGAGCTGTTTTTT
CDR3 protein: CASSMEWTGELFF
V gene: TRBV19
clone size: many
D gene: .
J gene: TRBJ2-2

CDR3 DNA: TGTGCCAGCAGCCAAGGGAGTGGATATGGCTACACCTTC
CDR3 protein: CASSQGSGYGYTF
V gene: TRBV3-1
clone size: many
D gene: .
J gene: TRBJ1-2

CDR3 DNA: TGCAGCGTTGCATACAGGGGGCGGGACACTGAAGCTTTCTTT
CDR3 protein: CSVAYRGRDTEAFF
V gene: TRBV29-1
clone size: many
D gene: TRBD1
J gene: TRBJ1-1

CDR3 DNA: TGTGCCATTGGGTCGCCAGTCCTCAGGAATCAGCCCCAGCATTTT
CDR3 protein: CAIGSPVLRNQPQHF
V gene: TRBV19
clone size: many
D gene: .
J gene: TRBJ1-5

CDR3 DNA: TGTGCCAGTAGTATGGGACAGGACTCCTACGAGCAGTACTTC
CDR3 protein: CASSMGQDSYEQYF
V gene: TRBV19
clone size: many
D gene: TRBD1
J gene: TRBJ2-7

CDR3 DNA: TGTGCCAGCAGTTACATAGCGGAGAACACTGAAGCTTTCTTT
CDR3 protein: CASSYIAENTEAFF
V gene: TRBV6-2/TRBV6-3
clone size: many
D gene: .
J gene: TRBJ1-1

CDR3 DNA: TGTGCCAGCAGTTTAGGACAGTGGAACTATGGCTACACCTTC
CDR3 protein: CASSLGQWNYGYTF
V gene: TRBV28
clone size: once
D gene: .
J gene: TRBJ1-2

CDR3 DNA: TGCGCCAGCAGCTCCTCCGGGACAGCCTTGGGAACCGGGGAGCTGTTTTTT
CDR3 protein: CASSSSGTALGTGELFF
V gene: TRBV5-1
clone size: .
D gene: TRBD1
J gene: TRBJ2-2

CDR3 DNA: TGTGCCAGCAGCCCGCGCTGGGGTACCGGGGAGCTGTTTTTT
CDR3 protein: CASSPRWGTGELFF
V gene: TRBV7-2
clone size: few
D gene: .
J gene: TRBJ2-2

CDR3 DNA: TGTGCCAGCAGGGATGGACAGGGAGCCTACGAGCAGTACTTC
CDR3 protein: CASRDGQGAYEQYF
V gene: TRBV6-2/TRBV6-3
clone size: many
D gene: TRBD1
J gene: TRBJ2-7

CDR3 DNA: TGTGCCAGCAGGGGACAGGGGATGTCTGAAGCTTTCTTT
CDR3 protein: CASRGQGMSEAFF
V gene: TRBV12-3/TRBV12-4
clone size: many
D gene: TRBD1
J gene: TRBJ1-1

CDR3 DNA: TGCAGTGCTGGACAGCAAGGGACAGATACAGGCGGGCAGTACTTC
CDR3 protein: CSAGQQGTDTGGQYF
V gene: TRBV20-1
clone size: many
D gene: TRBD1
J gene: TRBJ2-7

CDR3 DNA: TGTGCCAGCAGCCAAGTTGGTCAGCCCCAGCATTTT
CDR3 protein: CASSQVGQPQHF
V gene: TRBV7-9
clone size: many
D gene: .
J gene: TRBJ1-5

CDR3 DNA: TGTGCCAGCAGATTTCCAGGGGCATCCTACGAGCAGTACTTC
CDR3 protein: CASRFPGASYEQYF
V gene: TRBV6-2/TRBV6-3
clone size: .
D gene: .
J gene: TRBJ2-7

CDR3 DNA: TGTGCCAGCAGCCGACAGGGGGAGGACTATGGCTACACCTTC
CDR3 protein: CASSRQGEDYGYTF
V gene: TRBV12-3/TRBV12-4
clone size: many
D gene: TRBD1
J gene: TRBJ1-2

CDR3 DNA: TGTGCCAGCAGCCAAGATCACCTGGTTAATCAGCCCCAGCATTTT
CDR3 protein: CASSQDHLVNQPQHF
V gene: TRBV4-2
clone size: .
D gene: .
J gene: TRBJ1-5

CDR3 DNA: TGTGCCAGCAGTGAAATGGTCCGTGGGACTAGCGGTTCCTACGAGCAGTACTTC
CDR3 protein: CASSEMVRGTSGSYEQYF
V gene: TRBV6-1
clone size: .
D gene: TRBD2
J gene: TRBJ2-7

CDR3 DNA: TGTGCCAGCAGTTACTCGAGATCGCAGGGCCAAGAGACCCAGTACTTC
CDR3 protein: CASSYSRSQGQETQYF
V gene: TRBV6-5
clone size: many
D gene: .
J gene: TRBJ2-5

CDR3 DNA: TGTGCCAGCAGTGGGGACACCGCATCTGGTTCATCCCTCCACTTT
CDR3 protein: CASSGDTASGSSLHF
V gene: TRBV2
clone size: .
D gene: .
J gene: TRBJ1-6

CDR3 DNA: TGTGCCAGCATCTACGACCGGCGGAACTCTGGGGCCAACGTCCTGACTTTC
CDR3 protein: CASIYDRRNSGANVLTF
V gene: TRBV6-5
clone size: many
D gene: .
J gene: TRBJ2-6

CDR3 DNA: TGTGCCAGCAGCCCCAGGGGCCTTTCAGATACGCAGTATTTT
CDR3 protein: CASSPRGLSDTQYF
V gene: TRBV12-3/TRBV12-4
clone size: .
D gene: .
J gene: TRBJ2-3

CDR3 DNA: TGCAGCGTTGAAGGGTTTGGGGGAGGGACTGAAGCTTTCTTT
CDR3 protein: CSVEGFGGGTEAFF
V gene: TRBV29-1
clone size: many
D gene: .
J gene: TRBJ1-1

CDR3 DNA: TGTGCCAGTAGCCCCGCCCGGGACAGGGCCGGGGAGCTGTTTTTT
CDR3 protein: CASSPARDRAGELFF
V gene: TRBV19
clone size: few
D gene: TRBD1
J gene: TRBJ2-2

CDR3 DNA: TGTGCCAGCAGCGTAGGAACCTGGGACAGTCCCGGAAACACCATATATTTT
CDR3 protein: CASSVGTWDSPGNTIYF
V gene: TRBV9
clone size: few
D gene: TRBD1
J gene: TRBJ1-3

CDR3 DNA: TGCAGTGCTACGACTGTTTTTCCCTCCTACGAGCAGTACTTC
CDR3 protein: CSATTVFPSYEQYF
V gene: TRBV20-1
clone size: many
D gene: .
J gene: TRBJ2-7

CDR3 DNA: TGTGCCACCAGCAGAGTTCTACAGATGTATATGAACACTGAAGCTTTCTTT
CDR3 protein: CATSRVLQMYMNTEAFF
V gene: TRBV15
clone size: many
D gene: .
J gene: TRBJ1-1

CDR3 DNA: TGCAGCTCCAATGGGGGGGGGACTGAAGCTTTCTTT
CDR3 protein: CSSNGGGTEAFF
V gene: TRBV29-1
clone size: many
D gene: .
J gene: TRBJ1-1

CDR3 DNA: TGTGCCAGCAGCTTGCTAGCGGGAGCTATCACGGGAGAAAACACCGGGGAGCTGTTTTTT
CDR3 protein: CASSLLAGAITGENTGELFF
V gene: TRBV5-4
clone size: .
D gene: TRBD2
J gene: TRBJ2-2

CDR3 DNA: TGCAGTGCTAGGGATGACATGGGATGGGGTGGCTACACCTTC
CDR3 protein: CSARDDMGWGGYTF
V gene: TRBV20-1
clone size: many
D gene: .
J gene: TRBJ1-2

CDR3 DNA: TGCGCCAGCAGTTCTAGCGGGGAGGCGTCGGGTGAGCAGTACTTC
CDR3 protein: CASSSSGEASGEQYF
V gene: TRBV5-1
clone size: many
D gene: TRBD2
J gene: TRBJ2-7

CDR3 DNA: TGTGCCATCAGTGAGTCCTCGAGCACAGATACGCAGTATTTT
CDR3 protein: CAISESSSTDTQYF
V gene: TRBV10-3
clone size: many
D gene: .
J gene: TRBJ2-3

CDR3 DNA: TGTGCCAGCAGCTTCGGGACAAACACCGGGGAGCTGTTTTTT
CDR3 protein: CASSFGTNTGELFF
V gene: TRBV13
clone size: many
D gene: .
J gene: TRBJ2-2